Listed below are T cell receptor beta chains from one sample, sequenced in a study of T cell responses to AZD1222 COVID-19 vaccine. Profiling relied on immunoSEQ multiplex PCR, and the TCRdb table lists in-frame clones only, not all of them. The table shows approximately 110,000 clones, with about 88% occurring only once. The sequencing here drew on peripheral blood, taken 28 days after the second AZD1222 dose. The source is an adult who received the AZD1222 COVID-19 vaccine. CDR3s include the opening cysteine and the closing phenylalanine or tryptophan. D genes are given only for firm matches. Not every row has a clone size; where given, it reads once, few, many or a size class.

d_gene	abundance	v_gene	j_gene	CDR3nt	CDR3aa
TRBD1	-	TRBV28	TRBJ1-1	TGTGCCAGCAGTGGGGGGGACAGGGTCACGAACACTGAAGCTTTCTTT	CASSGGDRVTNTEAFF
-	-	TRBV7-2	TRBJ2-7	TGTGCCAGCAGCTTAGACGGCAACCTCCCATACGAGCAGTACTTC	CASSLDGNLPYEQYF
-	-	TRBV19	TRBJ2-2	TGTGCCAGTACCCTAGGGGGGTATGCGGACACCGGGGAGCTGTTTTTT	CASTLGGYADTGELFF
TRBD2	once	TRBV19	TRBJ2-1	TGTGCCAGTAGTGTTAGCGGGAGGCACTACAATGAGCAGTTCTTC	CASSVSGRHYNEQFF
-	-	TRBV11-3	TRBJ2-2	TGTGCCAGCAGCTTAGATAGGGCCAACACCGGGGAGCTGTTTTTT	CASSLDRANTGELFF
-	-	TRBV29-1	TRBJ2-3	TGCAGCGTTGAAGGATGGGACACAACAGATACGCAGTATTTT	CSVEGWDTTDTQYF
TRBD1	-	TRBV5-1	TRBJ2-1	TGCGCCAGCAGCTTGTCTGGACAGGGGGCCTACAATGAGCAGTTCTTC	CASSLSGQGAYNEQFF
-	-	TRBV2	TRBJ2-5	TGTGCCAGCAGTGAAGGCGAGACCCAGTACTTC	CASSEGETQYF
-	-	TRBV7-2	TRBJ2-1	TGTGCCAGCAGCCCACAGGCGTTAGGGATCAATGAGCAGTTCTTC	CASSPQALGINEQFF
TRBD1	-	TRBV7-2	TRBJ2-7	TGTGCCAGCAGCATTGGGACAGGGGTCGGCGAGCAGTACTTC	CASSIGTGVGEQYF
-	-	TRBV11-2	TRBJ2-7	TGTGCCAGCAGCTTAACGGGGCTAGGGCGGTACGAGCAGTACTTC	CASSLTGLGRYEQYF
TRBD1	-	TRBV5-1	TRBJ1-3	TGCGCCAGCAGCCCGGACAGGGCTGGAAACACCATATATTTT	CASSPDRAGNTIYF
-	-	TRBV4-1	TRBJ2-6	TGCGCCAGCAGCCAAACAAATACAGTCCCTGGGGCCAACGTCCTGACTTTC	CASSQTNTVPGANVLTF
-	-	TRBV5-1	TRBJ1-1	TGCGCCAGCAGCTTCGCGGGGAACACTGAAGCTTTCTTT	CASSFAGNTEAFF
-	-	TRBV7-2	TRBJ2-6	TGTGCCAGCAGCTATTCAGACCCTGGGGCCAACGTCCTGACTTTC	CASSYSDPGANVLTF
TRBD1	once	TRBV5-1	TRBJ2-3	TGCGCCAGCAGCAACGGACAGGGGGCAGATACGCAGTATTTT	CASSNGQGADTQYF
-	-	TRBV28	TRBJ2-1	TGTGCCAGCAGTTCTCGCCTCTCCTACAATGAGCAGTTCTTC	CASSSRLSYNEQFF
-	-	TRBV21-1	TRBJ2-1	TGTGCCAGCACCCCTGCCTACAATGAGCAGTTCTTC	CASTPAYNEQFF
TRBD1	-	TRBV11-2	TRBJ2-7	TGTGCCAGCAGCCTCTCGGGACAGGGCTCCTACGAGCAGTACTTC	CASSLSGQGSYEQYF
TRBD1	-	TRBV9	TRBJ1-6	TGTGCCAGCAGCCCGAGACAGGGGCAAAATTCACCCCTCCACTTT	CASSPRQGQNSPLHF
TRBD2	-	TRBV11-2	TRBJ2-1	TGTGCCAGCAGCCCTGGACTAGCCCTCCCGTTCTTC	CASSPGLALPFF
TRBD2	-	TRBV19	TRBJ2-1	TGTGCCAGTAGTAGGGCGGGAGGTGGCAATGAGCAGTTCTTC	CASSRAGGGNEQFF
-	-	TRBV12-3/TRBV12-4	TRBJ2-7	TGTGCCAGCAGTTTCAGCTACGAGCAGTACTTC	CASSFSYEQYF